This TCR beta chain was found in a study of shared clonotypes between healthy human individuals. Whole-study results and caveats: Between a handful of donors, naive CD4 clonotypes were shared at a level of approximately 5%.

It was at deep level that the assay was run. Sequenced by immunoSEQ multiplex PCR; TCRdb stores in-frame clones only, minus some. The sample shows approximately 2,000,000 clones, 92% of them seen only once. As concerns this clone: Its antigen is not known.

Into CD45RA+ naive and CD45RA-negative memory subsets, the CD4+ cells were split. Trimming removed 10 bases from V and 6 bases from J; junction bases left unmatched: 12. The CDR3 is 14 amino acids. CDR1 and CDR2 (germline): MRHNA, SNTAGT. The source of this sequence is a man between 18 and 35 years old in good health. Some clones in this sample may be carry-over from other donors' samples. Sequencing was done on a sample of naive CD4+ T cells from PBMCs. The sample's subset: CD45RA+ positively selected. The chain is built from TRBV6-4 and TRBJ2-1; the match to TRBD1 covers 7 bases. CDR3 region: CATVPQGVVNEQFF. CDR3 bases: TGTGCCACCGTACCTCAGGGGGTGGTCAATGAGCAGTTCTTC.